This note documents a single TCR beta chain sequence. The entry originates in a study of control samples from healthy donors and cancer patients. This table comes from immunoSEQ multiplex PCR, and its TCRdb copy is limited to in-frame clones, with some not included. The sample has about 120,000 clones, roughly 86% seen once. Germline lookup yields CDR1 SGHRS and CDR2 YFSETQ. This CDR3 comprises 14 residues. V dropped 2 bases and J dropped 3 bases, with 9 bases sitting between them. This chain connects TRBV5-1 to TRBJ1-3, with unresolved D. Material for sequencing was blood. This receptor was identified in a man in his sixties in good health. The CDR3 region has the DNA TGCGCCAGCAGCTTAGACGGTAATGGAAACACCATATATTTT. Translating gives CASSLDGNGNTIYF. Full variable domain (outside the CDR3, taken from reference TRBV5-1 and TRBJ1-3): KAGVTQTPRYLIKTRGQQVTLSCSPISGHRSVSWYQQTPGQGLQFLFEYFSETQRNKGNFPGRFSGRQFSNSRSEMNVSTLELGDSALYLCASSLDGNGNTIYFGEGSWLTVV.